The present TCR beta chain was sequenced within a study of blood T cell repertoires in COVID-19. The CDR3 runs 15 residues. Generated by immunoSEQ multiplex PCR, the TCRdb table keeps only in-frame clones and is missing some. The sample consists of around 280,000 clones, approximately 86% of them appearing once. The sample was peripheral blood. This clonotype originated in a woman aged 25 to 45 who had recovered from COVID-19. The chain uses TRBV21-1 and TRBJ2-7; the table's D call of TRBD1 was not tested on the DNA. TRBV21-1 has pseudogene status. The DNA of the CDR3 is TGTGCCAGCAGCAAAAGTGCACAGGGCAAGTACGAGCAGTACTTC. Its translation: CASSKSAQGKYEQYF.